Listed below are T cell receptor beta chains from one sample, sequenced in a study of blood T cell repertoires in COVID-19. Sequencing was performed with immunoSEQ multiplex PCR; in TCRdb, only in-frame clones are kept and a portion is missing. Found here are about 60,000 clones, 80% to 90% of them singletons; the top ten hold more than 1.2%. Input material: peripheral blood. Receptor source: a man aged 60 to 69 with acute or convalescent COVID-19. Each CDR3 is given with its conserved first and last residue. The D gene is left open where the match is weak. Clone size is shown for a subset of rows, as once, few, many or a class of expanded clone.

TRBV2	TRBD1	TRBJ1-4	-	CASRTDRGRNEKLFF	TGTGCCAGCAGAACCGACAGGGGGCGGAATGAAAAACTGTTTTTT
TRBV19	TRBD1	TRBJ2-5	-	CASSSLIQGPIETQYF	TGTGCCAGTAGTTCCCTCATACAGGGGCCCATAGAGACCCAGTACTTC
TRBV27	-	TRBJ1-1	-	CASSLSRTSNTEAFF	TGTGCCAGCAGTTTATCTAGGACTTCGAACACTGAAGCTTTCTTT
TRBV5-1	-	TRBJ2-3	-	CASSLEGRGVADTQYF	TGCGCCAGCAGCTTGGAAGGCAGGGGAGTTGCAGATACGCAGTATTTT
TRBV28	-	TRBJ1-5	-	CASSLTAFRRANQPQHF	TGTGCCAGCAGTTTAACAGCCTTTCGCAGGGCCAATCAGCCCCAGCATTTT
TRBV4-3	TRBD2	TRBJ2-1	-	CASSHDSGLSYNEQFF	TGCGCCAGCAGCCATGACTCGGGACTATCCTACAATGAGCAGTTCTTC
TRBV7-9	-	TRBJ1-3	-	CASSLARSGNTIYF	TGTGCCAGCAGCTTAGCCCGCTCTGGAAACACCATATATTTT
TRBV7-9	TRBD2	TRBJ2-1	-	CASSTRIRTRRPNEQFF	TGTGCCAGCAGCACCCGAATCAGGACTAGGAGGCCTAATGAGCAGTTCTTC
TRBV5-1	-	TRBJ1-3	-	CASSLGQPTSGNTIYF	TGCGCCAGCAGCCTGGGACAACCAACGAGCGGAAACACCATATATTTT
TRBV19	TRBD1	TRBJ2-1	-	CASSLSGTGVSGEQFF	TGTGCCAGTAGTCTGAGTGGGACAGGCGTTTCGGGTGAGCAGTTCTTC
TRBV28	-	TRBJ1-1	-	CASSPGGVMRTEAFF	TGTGCCAGCAGCCCGGGGGGGGTAATGAGAACTGAAGCTTTCTTT
TRBV27	-	TRBJ2-7	once	CASSVRSSGPYEQYF	TGTGCCAGCAGCGTAAGGTCGAGCGGGCCCTACGAGCAGTACTTC
TRBV11-3	TRBD1	TRBJ2-2	once	CASSPRTGWTGELFF	TGTGCCAGCAGCCCCCGGACAGGATGGACCGGGGAGCTGTTTTTT
TRBV6-5	TRBD1	TRBJ1-2	-	CASSYQTGHGYTF	TGTGCCAGCAGTTACCAGACAGGGCATGGCTACACCTTC
TRBV6-5	-	TRBJ2-6	-	CASSYGSSGANVLTF	TGTGCCAGCAGTTACGGCAGCTCTGGGGCCAACGTCCTGACTTTC
TRBV28	-	TRBJ1-5	once	CASRTHKGEGASNQPQHF	TGTGCCAGCAGAACCCACAAGGGGGAGGGTGCGAGCAATCAGCCCCAGCATTTT
TRBV7-2	TRBD1	TRBJ1-1	few	CASSLSRGTEAFF	TGTGCCAGCAGCTTAAGCAGGGGGACTGAAGCTTTCTTT
TRBV9	-	TRBJ2-7	-	CASSVDVDSHHEQYF	TGTGCCAGCAGCGTAGACGTGGACAGTCACCACGAGCAGTACTTC